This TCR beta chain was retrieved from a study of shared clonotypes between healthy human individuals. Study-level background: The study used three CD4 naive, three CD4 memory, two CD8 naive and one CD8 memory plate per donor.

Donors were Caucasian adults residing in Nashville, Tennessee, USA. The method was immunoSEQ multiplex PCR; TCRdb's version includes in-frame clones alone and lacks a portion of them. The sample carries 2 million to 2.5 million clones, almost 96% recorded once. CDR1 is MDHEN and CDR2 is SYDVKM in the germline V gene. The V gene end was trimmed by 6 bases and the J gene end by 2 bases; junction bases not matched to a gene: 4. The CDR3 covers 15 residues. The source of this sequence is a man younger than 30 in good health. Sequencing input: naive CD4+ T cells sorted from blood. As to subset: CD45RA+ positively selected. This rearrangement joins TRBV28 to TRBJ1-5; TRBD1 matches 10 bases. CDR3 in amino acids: CASRGGTGGNQPQHF. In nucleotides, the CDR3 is TGTGCCAGCAGGGGGGGGACAGGGGGCAATCAGCCCCAGCATTTT.